This T cell receptor (beta chain) emerged from a study of blood T cell repertoires in COVID-19. On the study more broadly: There were acute and convalescent COVID-19 samples, and they came from the United States, Italy and Spain. From T cells, B-cell-depleted T cells, or PBMCs came the material, which was cDNA or gDNA.

Per the original data handling: Quantification of nucleated cells was approximated via reference gene primer amplification. Generated by immunoSEQ multiplex PCR, the TCRdb table keeps only in-frame clones and is missing some. The V and J calls and clone size come from that table; D and trimming were worked out from the DNA. The data show roughly 52,000 clones, with 65% to 85% seen just once and roughly 12% held by the top ten. The CDR3 has 15 residues. Germline V gives CDR1 SGHRS, CDR2 YFSETQ. V lost 2 bases to trimming and J lost 4 bases, with 12 bases between them. Seattle researchers signed up patients amid active infection and tracked them longitudinally.

Sequences were obtained from peripheral blood. This sequence joins TRBV5-1 and TRBJ2-2; D might be TRBD2 (6 bases). The TCR originated in a man older than 75 with COVID-19, enrolled during active disease. CDR3 region: CASSLLADGTGELFF. The CDR3 DNA reads TGCGCCAGCAGCTTACTAGCCGACGGCACCGGGGAGCTGTTTTTT.